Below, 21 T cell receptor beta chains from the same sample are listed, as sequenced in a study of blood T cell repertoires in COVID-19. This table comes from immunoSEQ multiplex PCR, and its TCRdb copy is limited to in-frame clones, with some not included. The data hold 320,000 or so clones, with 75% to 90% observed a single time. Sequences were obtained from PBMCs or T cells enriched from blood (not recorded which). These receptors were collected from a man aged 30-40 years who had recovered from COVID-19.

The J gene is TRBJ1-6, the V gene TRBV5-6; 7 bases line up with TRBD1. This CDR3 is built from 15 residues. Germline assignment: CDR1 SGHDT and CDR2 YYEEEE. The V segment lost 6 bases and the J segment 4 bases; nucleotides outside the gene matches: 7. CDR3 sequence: CASNRDSLYNSPLHF. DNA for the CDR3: TGTGCCAGCAACCGGGACAGTCTTTATAATTCACCCCTCCACTTT.

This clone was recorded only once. CDR3 in amino acids: CASSYSQGEVNTEAFF. The DNA for the CDR3 is TGTGCCAGCAGTTACTCACAGGGGGAAGTGAACACTGAAGCTTTCTTT. The chain combines TRBV27 with TRBJ1-1; TRBD1 agrees at 8 bases. The ends lost 4 bases at V and 0 bases at J; junction bases unmatched: 7. Per germline, CDR1 MNHEY and CDR2 SMNVEV (reference sequence). CDR3 length: 16 amino acids.

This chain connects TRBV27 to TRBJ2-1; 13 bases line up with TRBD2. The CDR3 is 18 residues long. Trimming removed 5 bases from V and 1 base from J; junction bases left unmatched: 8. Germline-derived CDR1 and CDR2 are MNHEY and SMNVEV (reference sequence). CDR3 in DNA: TGTGCCAGCAGTCCAGGACTAGCGGGGGCAGGTTCCTACAATGAGCAGTTCTTC. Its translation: CASSPGLAGAGSYNEQFF.

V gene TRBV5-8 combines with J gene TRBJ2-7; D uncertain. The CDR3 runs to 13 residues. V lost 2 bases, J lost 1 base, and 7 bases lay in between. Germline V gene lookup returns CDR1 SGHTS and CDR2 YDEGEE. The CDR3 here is CASSLDISYEQYF. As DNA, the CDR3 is TGTGCCAGCAGCTTAGACATTTCCTACGAGCAGTACTTC.

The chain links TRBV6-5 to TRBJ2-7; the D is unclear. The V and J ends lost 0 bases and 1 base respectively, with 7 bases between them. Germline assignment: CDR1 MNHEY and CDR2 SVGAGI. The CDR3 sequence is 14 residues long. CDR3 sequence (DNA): TGTGCCAGCAGTTACTCGTCCCAGTCCTACGAGCAGTACTTC. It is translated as CASSYSSQSYEQYF.

The CDR3 is CASSARQGSNTGELFF. CDR3 nucleotide sequence: TGTGCCAGCAGCGCCCGACAGGGCTCCAACACCGGGGAGCTGTTTTTT. The gene calls are TRBV11-3 and TRBJ2-2, with 7 bases lining up with TRBD1. Per germline, CDR1 SGHNT and CDR2 YENEEA. J was trimmed by 2 bases and V by 5 bases; bases with no gene match: 8. The CDR3 has 16 residues. Variable domain in full (rest from reference TRBV11-3 and TRBJ2-2): EAGVVQSPRYKIIEKKQPVAFWCNPISGHNTLYWYLQNLGQGPELLIRYENEEAVDDSQLPKDRFSAERLKGVDSTLKIQPAELGDSAVYLCASSARQGSNTGELFFGEGSRLTVL.

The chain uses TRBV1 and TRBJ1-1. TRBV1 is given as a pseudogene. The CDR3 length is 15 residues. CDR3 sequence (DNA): TGCACCAGCAGCCAAGCGTGCGGGGGGGGCACTGAAGCTTTCTTT. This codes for CTSSQACGGGTEAFF.

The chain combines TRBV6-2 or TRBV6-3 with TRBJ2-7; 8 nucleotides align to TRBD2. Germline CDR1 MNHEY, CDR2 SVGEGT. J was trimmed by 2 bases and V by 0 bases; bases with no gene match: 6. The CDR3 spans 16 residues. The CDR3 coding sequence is TGTGCCAGCAGTTACTCAAAGGTTAGCGGGGCCTACGAGCAGTACTTC. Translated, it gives CASSYSKVSGAYEQYF.

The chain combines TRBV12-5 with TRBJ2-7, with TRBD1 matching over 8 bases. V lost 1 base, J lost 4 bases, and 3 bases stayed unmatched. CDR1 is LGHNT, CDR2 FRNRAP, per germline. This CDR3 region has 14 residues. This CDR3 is CASGLAGGAYEQYF. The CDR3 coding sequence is TGTGCTAGTGGTTTGGCAGGGGGCGCGTACGAGCAGTACTTC. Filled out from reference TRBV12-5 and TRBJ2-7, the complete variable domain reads DARVTQTPRHKVTEMGQEVTMRCQPILGHNTVFWYRQTMMQGLELLAYFRNRAPLDDSGMPKDRFSAEMPDATLATLKIQPSEPRDSAVYFCASGLAGGAYEQYFGPGTRLTVT.

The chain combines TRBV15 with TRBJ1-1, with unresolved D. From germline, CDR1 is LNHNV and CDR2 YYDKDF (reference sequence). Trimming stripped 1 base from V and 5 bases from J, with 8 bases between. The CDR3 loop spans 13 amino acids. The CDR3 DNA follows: TGTGCCACCAGCAGAGCCCCCATTACTGAAGCTTTCTTT. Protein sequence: CATSRAPITEAFF.

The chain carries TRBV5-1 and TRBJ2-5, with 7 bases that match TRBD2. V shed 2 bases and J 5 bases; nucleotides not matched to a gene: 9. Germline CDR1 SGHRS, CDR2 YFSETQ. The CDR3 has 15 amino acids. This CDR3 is CASSLSDPGGETQYF. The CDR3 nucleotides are TGCGCCAGCAGCTTATCGGACCCCGGGGGGGAGACCCAGTACTTC.

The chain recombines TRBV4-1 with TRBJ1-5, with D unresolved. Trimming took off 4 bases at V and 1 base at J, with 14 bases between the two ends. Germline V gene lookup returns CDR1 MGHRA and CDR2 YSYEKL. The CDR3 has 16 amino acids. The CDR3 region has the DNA TGCGCCAGCAGCCGTACGACGACGGGAAGCAATCAGCCCCAGCATTTT. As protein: CASSRTTTGSNQPQHF.

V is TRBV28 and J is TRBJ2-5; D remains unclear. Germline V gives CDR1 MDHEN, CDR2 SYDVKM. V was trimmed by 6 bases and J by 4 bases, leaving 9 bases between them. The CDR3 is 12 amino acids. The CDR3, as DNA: TGTGCCAGCAGCAACCTCGGAGAGACCCAGTACTTC. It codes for CASSNLGETQYF.

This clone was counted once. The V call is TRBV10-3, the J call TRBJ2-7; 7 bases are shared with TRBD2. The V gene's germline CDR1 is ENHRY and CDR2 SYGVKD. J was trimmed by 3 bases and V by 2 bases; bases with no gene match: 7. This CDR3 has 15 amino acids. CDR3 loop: CAISELLGEGYEQYF. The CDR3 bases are TGTGCCATCAGTGAGCTTCTGGGGGAGGGCTACGAGCAGTACTTC.

DNA of the CDR3: TGTGCCAGCTCACCGACTAGCGGCACAGATACGCAGTATTTT. Translated: CASSPTSGTDTQYF. The chain carries TRBV18 and TRBJ2-3; the match to TRBD2 covers 8 bases. The germline gives CDR1 KGHSH, CDR2 LQKENI. There are 14 residues in the CDR3. Trimming cost V 3 bases and J 1 base; bases outside gene matches: 0.

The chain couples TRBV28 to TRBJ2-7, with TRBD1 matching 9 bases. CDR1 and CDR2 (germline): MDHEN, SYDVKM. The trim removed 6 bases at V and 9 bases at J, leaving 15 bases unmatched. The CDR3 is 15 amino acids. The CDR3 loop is CASSGQGQGPSGQYF. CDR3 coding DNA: TGTGCCAGCAGCGGCCAGGGACAGGGTCCCTCCGGGCAGTACTTC.

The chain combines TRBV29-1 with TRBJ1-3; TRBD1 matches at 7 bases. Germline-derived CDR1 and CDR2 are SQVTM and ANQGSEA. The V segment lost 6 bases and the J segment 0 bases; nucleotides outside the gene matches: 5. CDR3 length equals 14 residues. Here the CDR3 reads CSVLQGISGNTIYF. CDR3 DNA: TGCAGCGTCCTACAGGGGATCTCTGGAAACACCATATATTTT. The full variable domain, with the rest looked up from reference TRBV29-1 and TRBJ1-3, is SAVISQKPSRDICQRGTSLTIQCQVDSQVTMMFWYRQQPGQSLTLIATANQGSEATYESGFVIDKFPISRPNLTFSTLTVSNMSPEDSSIYLCSVLQGISGNTIYFGEGSWLTVV.

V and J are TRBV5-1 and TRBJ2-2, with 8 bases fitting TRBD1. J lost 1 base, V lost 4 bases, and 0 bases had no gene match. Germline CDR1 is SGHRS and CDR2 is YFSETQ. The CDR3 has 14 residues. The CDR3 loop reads CASSTGGNTGELFF. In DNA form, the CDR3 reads TGCGCCAGCAGCACAGGGGGGAACACCGGGGAGCTGTTTTTT.

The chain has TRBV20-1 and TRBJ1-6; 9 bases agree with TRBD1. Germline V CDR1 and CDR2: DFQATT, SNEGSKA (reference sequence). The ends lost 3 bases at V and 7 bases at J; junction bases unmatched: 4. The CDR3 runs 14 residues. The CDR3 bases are TGCAGTGCTAGTAGGGGACAGGGCAATTCACCCCTCCACTTT. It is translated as CSASRGQGNSPLHF.

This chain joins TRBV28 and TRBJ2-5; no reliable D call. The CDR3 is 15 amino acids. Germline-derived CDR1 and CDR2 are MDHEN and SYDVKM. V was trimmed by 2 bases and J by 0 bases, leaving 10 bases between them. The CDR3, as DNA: TGTGCCAGCAGTTTACCCGGCGGTTACCAAGAGACCCAGTACTTC. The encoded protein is CASSLPGGYQETQYF.

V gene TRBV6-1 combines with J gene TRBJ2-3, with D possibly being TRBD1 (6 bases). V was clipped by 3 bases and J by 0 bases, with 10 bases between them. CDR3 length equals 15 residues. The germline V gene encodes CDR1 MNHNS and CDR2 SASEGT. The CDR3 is CASSDRTVSTDTQYF. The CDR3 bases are TGTGCCAGCAGTGACCGGACAGTCAGCACAGATACGCAGTATTTT.